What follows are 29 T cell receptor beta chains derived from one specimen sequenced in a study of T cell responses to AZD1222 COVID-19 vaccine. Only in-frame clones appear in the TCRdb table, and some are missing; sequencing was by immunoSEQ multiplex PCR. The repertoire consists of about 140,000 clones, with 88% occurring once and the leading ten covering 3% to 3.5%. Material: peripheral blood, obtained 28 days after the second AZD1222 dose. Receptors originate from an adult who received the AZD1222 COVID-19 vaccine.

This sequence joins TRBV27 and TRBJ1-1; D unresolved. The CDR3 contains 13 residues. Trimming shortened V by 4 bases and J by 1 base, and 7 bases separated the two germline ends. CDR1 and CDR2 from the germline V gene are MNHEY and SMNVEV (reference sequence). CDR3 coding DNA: TGTGCCAGCAGTTATGACCGGAACACTGAAGCTTTCTTT. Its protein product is CASSYDRNTEAFF.

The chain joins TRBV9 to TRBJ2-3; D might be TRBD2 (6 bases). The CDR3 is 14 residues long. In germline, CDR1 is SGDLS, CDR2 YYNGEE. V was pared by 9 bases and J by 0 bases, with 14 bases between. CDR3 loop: CATRGGSSTDTQYF. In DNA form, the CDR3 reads TGTGCCACCCGTGGGGGGTCTAGCACAGATACGCAGTATTTT.

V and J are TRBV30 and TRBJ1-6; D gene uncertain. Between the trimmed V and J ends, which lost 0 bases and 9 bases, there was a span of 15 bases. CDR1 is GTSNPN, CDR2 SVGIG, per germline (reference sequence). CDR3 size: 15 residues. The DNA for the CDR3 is TGTGCCTGGAGTGTATTTCGGGGTTTCAGTTCACCCCTCCACTTT. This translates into CAWSVFRGFSSPLHF.

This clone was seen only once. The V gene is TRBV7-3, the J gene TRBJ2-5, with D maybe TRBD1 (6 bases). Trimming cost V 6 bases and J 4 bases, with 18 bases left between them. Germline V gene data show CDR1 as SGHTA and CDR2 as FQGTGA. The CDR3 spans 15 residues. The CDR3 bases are TGTGCCAGCAGAAGGGGGATGGGTATGGGAGAGACCCAGTACTTC. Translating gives CASRRGMGMGETQYF. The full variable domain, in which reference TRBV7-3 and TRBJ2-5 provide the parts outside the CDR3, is GAGVSQTPSNKVTEKGKYVELRCDPISGHTALYWYRQSLGQGPEFLIYFQGTGAADDSGLPNDRFFAVRPEGSVSTLKIQRTERGDSAVYLCASRRGMGMGETQYFGPGTRLLVL.

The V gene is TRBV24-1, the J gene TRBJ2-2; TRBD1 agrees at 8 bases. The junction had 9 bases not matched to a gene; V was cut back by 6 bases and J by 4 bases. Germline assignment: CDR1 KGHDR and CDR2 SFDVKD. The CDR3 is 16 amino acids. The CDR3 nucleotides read TGTGCCACCAGTCACTGGACAGGGTTCGGCACCGGGGAGCTGTTTTTT. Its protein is CATSHWTGFGTGELFF.

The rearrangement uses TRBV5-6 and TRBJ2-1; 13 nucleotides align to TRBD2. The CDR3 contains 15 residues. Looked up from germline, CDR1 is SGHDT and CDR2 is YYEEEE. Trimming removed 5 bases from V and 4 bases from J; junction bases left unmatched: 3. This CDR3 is CASSPGLAGYNEQFF. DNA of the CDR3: TGTGCCAGCAGTCCGGGACTAGCGGGATACAATGAGCAGTTCTTC.

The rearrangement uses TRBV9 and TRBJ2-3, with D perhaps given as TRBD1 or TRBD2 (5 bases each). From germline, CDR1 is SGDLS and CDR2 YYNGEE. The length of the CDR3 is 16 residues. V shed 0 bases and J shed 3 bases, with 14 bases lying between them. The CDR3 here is CASSVGGGAWTDTQYF. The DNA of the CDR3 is TGTGCCAGCAGCGTAGGTGGGGGAGCGTGGACAGATACGCAGTATTTT.

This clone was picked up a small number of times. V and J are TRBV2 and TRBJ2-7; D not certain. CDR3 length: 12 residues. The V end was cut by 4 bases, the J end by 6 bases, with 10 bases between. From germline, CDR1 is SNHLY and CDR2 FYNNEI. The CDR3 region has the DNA TGTGCCAGCAGTGGGTCCGGCAGCGAGCAGTACTTC. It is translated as CASSGSGSEQYF.

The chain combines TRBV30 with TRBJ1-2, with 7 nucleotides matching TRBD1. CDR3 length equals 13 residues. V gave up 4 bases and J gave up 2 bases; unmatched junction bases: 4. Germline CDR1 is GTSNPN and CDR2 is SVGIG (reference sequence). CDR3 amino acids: CAWNRQGNYGYTF. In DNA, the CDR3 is TGTGCCTGGAATCGACAGGGCAACTATGGCTACACCTTC.

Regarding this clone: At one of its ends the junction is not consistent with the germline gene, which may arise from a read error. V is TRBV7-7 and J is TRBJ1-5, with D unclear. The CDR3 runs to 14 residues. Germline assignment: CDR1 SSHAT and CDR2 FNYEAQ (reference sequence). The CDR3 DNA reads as TGTGCTAGCAGCCCGCACCTGGGAGGTCAGCCCCAGCATTTT. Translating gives CASSPHLGGQPQHF.

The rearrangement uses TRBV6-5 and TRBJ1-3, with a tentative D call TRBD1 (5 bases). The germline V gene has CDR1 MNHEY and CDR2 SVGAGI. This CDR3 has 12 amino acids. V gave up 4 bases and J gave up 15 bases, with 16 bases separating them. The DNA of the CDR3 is TGTGCCAGCAGTTCCCCGGGGGGGTCCCAATATTTT. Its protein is CASSSPGGSQYF.

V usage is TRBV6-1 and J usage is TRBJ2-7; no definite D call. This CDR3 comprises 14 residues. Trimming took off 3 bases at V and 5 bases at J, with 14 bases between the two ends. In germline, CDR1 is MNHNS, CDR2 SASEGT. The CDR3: CASSERSGSNEQYF. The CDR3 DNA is TGTGCCAGCAGTGAGAGATCCGGGTCCAACGAGCAGTACTTC.

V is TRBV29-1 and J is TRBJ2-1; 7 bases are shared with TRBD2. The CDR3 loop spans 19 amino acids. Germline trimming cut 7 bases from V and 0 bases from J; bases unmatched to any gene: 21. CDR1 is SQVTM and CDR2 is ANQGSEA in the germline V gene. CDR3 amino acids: CSGIPGGRSSRYSYNEQFF. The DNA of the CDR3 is TGCAGCGGGATTCCGGGGGGACGGTCCTCCCGTTACTCCTACAATGAGCAGTTCTTC.

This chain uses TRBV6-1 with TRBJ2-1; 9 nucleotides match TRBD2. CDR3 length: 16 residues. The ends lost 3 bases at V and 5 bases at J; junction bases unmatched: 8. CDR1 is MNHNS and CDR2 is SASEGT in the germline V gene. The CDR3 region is CASSDRLAVLHNEQFF. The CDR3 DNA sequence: TGTGCCAGCAGTGACCGACTAGCGGTCCTCCACAATGAGCAGTTCTTC.

CDR3 DNA: TGTGCCAGCAGTTTTTCGAACTATGGCTACACCTTC. Translating it yields CASSFSNYGYTF. The rearrangement uses TRBV12-3 or TRBV12-4 and TRBJ1-2; no clear D. The CDR3 runs 12 residues. The germline V and J ends were trimmed by 3 bases and 2 bases, with 4 bases remaining between them.

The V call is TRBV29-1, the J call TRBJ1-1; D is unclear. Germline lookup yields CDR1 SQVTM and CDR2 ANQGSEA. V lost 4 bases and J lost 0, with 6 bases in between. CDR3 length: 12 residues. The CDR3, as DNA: TGCAGCGTTGGTCAGATGAACACTGAAGCTTTCTTT. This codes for CSVGQMNTEAFF.

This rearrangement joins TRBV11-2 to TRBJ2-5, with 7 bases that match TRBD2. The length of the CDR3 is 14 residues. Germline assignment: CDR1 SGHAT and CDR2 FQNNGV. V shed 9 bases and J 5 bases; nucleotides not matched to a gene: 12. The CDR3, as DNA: TGTGCCAGTCGTTTTGGGGAGGGTCGGGAGACCCAGTACTTC. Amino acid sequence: CASRFGEGRETQYF.

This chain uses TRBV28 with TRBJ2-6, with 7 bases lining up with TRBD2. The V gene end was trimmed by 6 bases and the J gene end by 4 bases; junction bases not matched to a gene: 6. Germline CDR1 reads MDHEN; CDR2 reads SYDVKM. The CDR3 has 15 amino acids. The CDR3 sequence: CASSSTGGGANVLTF. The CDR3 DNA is TGTGCCAGCAGCTCCACGGGAGGAGGGGCCAACGTCCTGACTTTC.

CDR3 sequence: CASSFREISYEQYF. The CDR3 nucleotides read TGTGCCAGCAGCTTCAGGGAAATCTCCTACGAGCAGTACTTC. The genes are TRBV5-6 and TRBJ2-7; possibly TRBD1 for D (5 bases). V was trimmed by 2 bases and J by 0 bases, leaving 9 bases between them. CDR1 is SGHDT and CDR2 is YYEEEE in the germline V gene. The CDR3 extends over 14 amino acids.

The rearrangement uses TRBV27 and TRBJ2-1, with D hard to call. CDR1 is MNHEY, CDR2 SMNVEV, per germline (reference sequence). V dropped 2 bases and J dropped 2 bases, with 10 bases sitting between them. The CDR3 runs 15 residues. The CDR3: CASSLSENPYNEQFF. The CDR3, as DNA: TGTGCCAGCAGTTTAAGCGAGAACCCCTACAATGAGCAGTTCTTC.

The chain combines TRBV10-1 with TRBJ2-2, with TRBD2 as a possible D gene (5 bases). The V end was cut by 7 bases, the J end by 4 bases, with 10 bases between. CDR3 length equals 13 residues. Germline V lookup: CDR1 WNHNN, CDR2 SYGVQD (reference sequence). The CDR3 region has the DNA TGCGCCAGCAAAGCGGAGATCACCGGGGAGCTGTTTTTT. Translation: CASKAEITGELFF.

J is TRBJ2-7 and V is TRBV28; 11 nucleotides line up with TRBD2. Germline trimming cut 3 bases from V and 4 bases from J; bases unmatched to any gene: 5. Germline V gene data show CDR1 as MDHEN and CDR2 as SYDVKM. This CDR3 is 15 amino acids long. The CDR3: CASSLVAGGQYEQYF. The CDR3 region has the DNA TGTGCCAGCAGTTTGGTAGCGGGGGGGCAGTACGAGCAGTACTTC.

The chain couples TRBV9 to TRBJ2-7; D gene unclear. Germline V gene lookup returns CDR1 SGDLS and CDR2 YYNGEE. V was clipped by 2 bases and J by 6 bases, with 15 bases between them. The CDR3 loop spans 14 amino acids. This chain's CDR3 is CASSVTGTPFEQYF. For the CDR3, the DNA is TGTGCCAGCAGCGTGACGGGCACGCCCTTCGAGCAGTACTTC.

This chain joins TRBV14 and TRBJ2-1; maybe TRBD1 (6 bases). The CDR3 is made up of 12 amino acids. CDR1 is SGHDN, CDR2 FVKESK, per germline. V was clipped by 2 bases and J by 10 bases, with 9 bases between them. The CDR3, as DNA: TGTGCCAGCAGCCAACAGGGGTACGAGCAGTTCTTC. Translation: CASSQQGYEQFF. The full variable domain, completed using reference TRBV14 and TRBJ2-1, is EAGVTQFPSHSVIEKGQTVTLRCDPISGHDNLYWYRRVMGKEIKFLLHFVKESKQDESGMPNNRFLAERTGGTYSTLKVQPAELEDSGVYFCASSQQGYEQFFGPGTRLTVL.

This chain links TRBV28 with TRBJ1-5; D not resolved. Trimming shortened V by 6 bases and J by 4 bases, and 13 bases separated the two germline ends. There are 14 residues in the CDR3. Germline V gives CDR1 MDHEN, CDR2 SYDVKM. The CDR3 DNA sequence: TGTGCCAGCAGCCCGACACCGCGTAATCAGCCCCAGCATTTT. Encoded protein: CASSPTPRNQPQHF.

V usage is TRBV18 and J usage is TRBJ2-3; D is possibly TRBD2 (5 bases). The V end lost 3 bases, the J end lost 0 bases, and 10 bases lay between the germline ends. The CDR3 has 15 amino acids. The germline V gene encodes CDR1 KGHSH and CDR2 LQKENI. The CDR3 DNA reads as TGTGCCAGCTCACCGCAGAGGGCTAGCACAGATACGCAGTATTTT. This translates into CASSPQRASTDTQYF.

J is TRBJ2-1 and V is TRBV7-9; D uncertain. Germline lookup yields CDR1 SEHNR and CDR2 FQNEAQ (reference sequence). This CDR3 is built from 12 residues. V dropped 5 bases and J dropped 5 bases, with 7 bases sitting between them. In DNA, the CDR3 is TGTGCCAGCAGCCTCCAAGACAATGAGCAGTTCTTC. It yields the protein CASSLQDNEQFF.

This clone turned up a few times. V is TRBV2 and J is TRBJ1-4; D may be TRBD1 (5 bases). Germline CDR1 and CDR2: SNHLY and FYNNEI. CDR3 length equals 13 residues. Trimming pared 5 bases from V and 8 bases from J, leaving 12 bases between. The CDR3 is CASSRAEGEKLFF. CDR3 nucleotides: TGTGCCAGCAGTAGGGCGGAGGGGGAAAAACTGTTTTTT.

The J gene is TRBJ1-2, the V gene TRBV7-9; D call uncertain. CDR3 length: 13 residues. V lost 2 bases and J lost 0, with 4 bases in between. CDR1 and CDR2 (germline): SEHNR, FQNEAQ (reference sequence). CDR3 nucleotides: TGTGCCAGCAGCTTAAACCCTAACTATGGCTACACCTTC. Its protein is CASSLNPNYGYTF.